This note documents a single TCR beta chain sequence. Its antigen is as yet unknown. Individual cDNA molecules each received unique molecular identifiers attached to them. TCRdb processed the 5' RACE reads anew with MiXCR; each CDR3 protein has one entry. The profile shows some 70,000 distinct CDR3 sequences, about 10% of them singletons. This CDR3 spans 14 amino acids. Germline CDR1 reads DFQATT; CDR2 reads SNEGSKA (reference sequence). Trimming removed 7 bases from V and 0 bases from J, with 16 bases in between. The sample comes from a study of early T cells in non-severe SARS-CoV-2 infection. The wider study: The chains were unpaired, and the sequenced material was bulk RNA from unsorted whole blood. Findings of the study overall: Anti-spike CD8 responses were favored by VDJdb matching, which missed private and CD4 specificities.

The sample was whole blood. The chain recombines TRBV20-1 with TRBJ2-7; maybe TRBD1 (6 bases). The clonotype originates from an adult who was a healthcare worker with PCR-confirmed SARS-CoV-2 infection or an uninfected control (not recorded which). This CDR3 is CSVEVGAVSYEQYF. CDR3 DNA: TGCAGTGTCGAAGTGGGGGCCGTCTCCTACGAGCAGTACTTC.